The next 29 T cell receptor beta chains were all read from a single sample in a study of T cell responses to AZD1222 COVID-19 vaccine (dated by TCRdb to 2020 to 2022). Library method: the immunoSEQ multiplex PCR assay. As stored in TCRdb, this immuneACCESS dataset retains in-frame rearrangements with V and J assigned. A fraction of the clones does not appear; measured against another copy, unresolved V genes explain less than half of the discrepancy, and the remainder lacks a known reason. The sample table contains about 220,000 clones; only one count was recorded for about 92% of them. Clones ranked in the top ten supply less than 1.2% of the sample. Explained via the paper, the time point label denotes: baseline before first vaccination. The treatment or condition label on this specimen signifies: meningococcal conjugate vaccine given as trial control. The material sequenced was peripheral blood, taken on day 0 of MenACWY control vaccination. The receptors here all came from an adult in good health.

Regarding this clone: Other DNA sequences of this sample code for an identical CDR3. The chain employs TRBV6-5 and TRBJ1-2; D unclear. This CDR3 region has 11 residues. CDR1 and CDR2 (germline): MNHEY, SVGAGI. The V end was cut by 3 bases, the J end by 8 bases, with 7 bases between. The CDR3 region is CASSYGRGYTF. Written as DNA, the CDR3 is TGTGCCAGCAGTTATGGCAGGGGCTACACCTTC.

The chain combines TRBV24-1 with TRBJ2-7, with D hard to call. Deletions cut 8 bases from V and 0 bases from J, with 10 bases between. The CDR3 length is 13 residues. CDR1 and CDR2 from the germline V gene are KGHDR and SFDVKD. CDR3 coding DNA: TGTGCCACCAAAGACGGTTCCTCCTACGAGCAGTACTTC. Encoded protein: CATKDGSSYEQYF.

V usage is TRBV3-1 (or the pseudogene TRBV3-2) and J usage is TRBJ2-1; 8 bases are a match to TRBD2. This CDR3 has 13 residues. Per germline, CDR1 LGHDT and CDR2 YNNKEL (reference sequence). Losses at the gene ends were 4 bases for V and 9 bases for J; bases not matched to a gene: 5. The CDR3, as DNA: TGTGCCAGCAGCCCTTACGGGGGGGGTGAGCAGTTCTTC. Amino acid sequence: CASSPYGGGEQFF.

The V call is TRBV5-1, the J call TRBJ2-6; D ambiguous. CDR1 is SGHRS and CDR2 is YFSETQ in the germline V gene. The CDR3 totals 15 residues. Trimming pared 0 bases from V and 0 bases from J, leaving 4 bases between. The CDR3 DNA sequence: TGCGCCAGCAGCTTGGATAGCTCTGGGGCCAACGTCCTGACTTTC. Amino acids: CASSLDSSGANVLTF.

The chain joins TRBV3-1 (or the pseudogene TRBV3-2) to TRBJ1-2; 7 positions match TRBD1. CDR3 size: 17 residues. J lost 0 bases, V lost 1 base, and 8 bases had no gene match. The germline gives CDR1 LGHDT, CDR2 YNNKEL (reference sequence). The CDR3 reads CASSQGYGGTANYGYTF. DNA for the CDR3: TGTGCCAGCAGCCAAGGATACGGGGGGACAGCTAACTATGGCTACACCTTC.

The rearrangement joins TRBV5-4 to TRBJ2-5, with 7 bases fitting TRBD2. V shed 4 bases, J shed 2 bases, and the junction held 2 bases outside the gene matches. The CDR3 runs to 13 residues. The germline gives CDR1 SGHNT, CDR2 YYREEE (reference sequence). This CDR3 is CASSRGDQETQYF. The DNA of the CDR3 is TGTGCCAGCAGCCGGGGGGATCAAGAGACCCAGTACTTC.

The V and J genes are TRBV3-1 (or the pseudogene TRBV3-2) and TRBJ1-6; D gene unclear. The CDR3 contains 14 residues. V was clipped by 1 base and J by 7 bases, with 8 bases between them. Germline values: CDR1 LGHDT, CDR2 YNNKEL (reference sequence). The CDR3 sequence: CASSQGNRNSPLHF. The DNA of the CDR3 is TGTGCCAGCAGCCAAGGGAACAGAAATTCACCCCTCCACTTT.

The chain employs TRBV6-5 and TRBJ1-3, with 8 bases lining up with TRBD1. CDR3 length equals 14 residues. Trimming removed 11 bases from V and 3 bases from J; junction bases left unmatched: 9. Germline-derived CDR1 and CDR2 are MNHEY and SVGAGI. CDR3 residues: CAGDRGGSGNTIYF. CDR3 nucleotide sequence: TGTGCCGGTGACAGGGGAGGAAGTGGAAACACCATATATTTT.

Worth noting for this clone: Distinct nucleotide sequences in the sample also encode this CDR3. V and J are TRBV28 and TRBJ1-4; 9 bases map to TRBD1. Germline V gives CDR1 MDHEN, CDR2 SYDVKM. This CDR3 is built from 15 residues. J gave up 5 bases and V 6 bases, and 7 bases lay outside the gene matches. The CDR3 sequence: CASSPEGQGNEKLFF. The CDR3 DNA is TGTGCCAGCAGCCCTGAAGGACAGGGGAATGAAAAACTGTTTTTT.

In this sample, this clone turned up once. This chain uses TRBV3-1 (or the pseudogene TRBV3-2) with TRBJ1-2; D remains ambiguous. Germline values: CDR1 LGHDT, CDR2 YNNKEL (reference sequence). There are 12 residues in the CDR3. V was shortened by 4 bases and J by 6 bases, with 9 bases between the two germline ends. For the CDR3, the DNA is TGTGCCAGCAGCCGTTCGGCGGATGGCTACACCTTC. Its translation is CASSRSADGYTF.

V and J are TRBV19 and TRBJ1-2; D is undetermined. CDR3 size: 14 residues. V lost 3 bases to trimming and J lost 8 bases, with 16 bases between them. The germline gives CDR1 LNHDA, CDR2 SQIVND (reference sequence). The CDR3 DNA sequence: TGTGCCAGTAGTATCTTGGATCACCGGAACGGCTACACCTTC. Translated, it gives CASSILDHRNGYTF. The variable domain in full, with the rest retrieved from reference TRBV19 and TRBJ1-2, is DGGITQSPKYLFRKEGQNVTLSCEQNLNHDAMYWYRQDPGQGLRLIYYSQIVNDFQKGDIAEGYSVSREKKESFPLTVTSAQKNPTAFYLCASSILDHRNGYTFGSGTRLTVV.

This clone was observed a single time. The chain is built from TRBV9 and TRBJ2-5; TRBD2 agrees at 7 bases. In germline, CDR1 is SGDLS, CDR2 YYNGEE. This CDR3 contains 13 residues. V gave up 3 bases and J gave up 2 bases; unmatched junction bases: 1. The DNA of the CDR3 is TGTGCCAGCAGCGGGGGAGGGCAAGAGACCCAGTACTTC. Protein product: CASSGGGQETQYF. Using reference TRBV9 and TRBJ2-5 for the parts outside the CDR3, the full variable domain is DSGVTQTPKHLITATGQRVTLRCSPRSGDLSVYWYQQSLDQGLQFLIQYYNGEERAKGNILERFSAQQFPDLHSELNLSSLELGDSALYFCASSGGGQETQYFGPGTRLLVL.

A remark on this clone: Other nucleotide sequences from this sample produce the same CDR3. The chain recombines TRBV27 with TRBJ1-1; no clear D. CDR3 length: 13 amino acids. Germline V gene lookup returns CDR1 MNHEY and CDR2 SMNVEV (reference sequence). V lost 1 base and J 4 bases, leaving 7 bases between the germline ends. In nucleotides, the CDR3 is TGTGCCAGCAGTTTATGGTCCGGCACTGAAGCTTTCTTT. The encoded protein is CASSLWSGTEAFF.

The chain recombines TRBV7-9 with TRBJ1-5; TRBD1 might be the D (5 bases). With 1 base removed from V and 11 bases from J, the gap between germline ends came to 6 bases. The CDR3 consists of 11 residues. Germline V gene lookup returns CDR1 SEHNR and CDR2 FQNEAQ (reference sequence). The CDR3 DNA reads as TGTGCCAGCAGCTTAGGGGGGGCCCAGCATTTT. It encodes CASSLGGAQHF.

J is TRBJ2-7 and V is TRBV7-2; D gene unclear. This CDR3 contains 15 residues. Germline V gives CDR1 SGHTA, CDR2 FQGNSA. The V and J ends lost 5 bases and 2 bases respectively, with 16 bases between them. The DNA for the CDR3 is TGTGCCAGCAGCGCCATGGGTCGCCTTACCTACGAGCAGTACTTC. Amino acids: CASSAMGRLTYEQYF. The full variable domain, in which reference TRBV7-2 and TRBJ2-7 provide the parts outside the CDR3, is GAGVSQSPSNKVTEKGKDVELRCDPISGHTALYWYRQSLGQGLEFLIYFQGNSAPDKSGLPSDRFSAERTGGSVSTLTIQRTQQEDSAVYLCASSAMGRLTYEQYFGPGTRLTVT.

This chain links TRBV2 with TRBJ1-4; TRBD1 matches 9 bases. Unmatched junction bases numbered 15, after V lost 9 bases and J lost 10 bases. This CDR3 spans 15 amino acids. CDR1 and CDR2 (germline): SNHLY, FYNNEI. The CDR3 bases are TGTGCCAGAGGACAGGGGATGAGTGTAGGGGGAAAACTGTTTTTT. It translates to CARGQGMSVGGKLFF.

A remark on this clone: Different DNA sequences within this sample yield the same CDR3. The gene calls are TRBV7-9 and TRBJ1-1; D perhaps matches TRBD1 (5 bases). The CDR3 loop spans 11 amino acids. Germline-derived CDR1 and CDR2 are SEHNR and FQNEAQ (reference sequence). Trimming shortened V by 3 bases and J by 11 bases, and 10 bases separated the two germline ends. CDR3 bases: TGTGCCAGCAGCTTCGGGGGGGAGGCTTTCTTT. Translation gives CASSFGGEAFF.

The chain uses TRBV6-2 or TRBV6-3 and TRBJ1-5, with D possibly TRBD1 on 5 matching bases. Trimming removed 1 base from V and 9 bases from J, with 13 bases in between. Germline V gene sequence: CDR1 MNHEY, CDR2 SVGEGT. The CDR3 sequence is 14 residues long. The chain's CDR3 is CASSYWQGALPQHF. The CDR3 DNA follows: TGTGCCAGCAGTTACTGGCAGGGTGCACTGCCCCAGCATTTT.

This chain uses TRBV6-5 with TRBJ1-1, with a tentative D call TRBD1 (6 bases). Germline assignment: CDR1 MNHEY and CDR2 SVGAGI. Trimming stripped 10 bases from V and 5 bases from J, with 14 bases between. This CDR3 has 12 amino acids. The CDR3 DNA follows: TGTGCCACCCAAAGGCAGGGGACTGAAGCTTTCTTT. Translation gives CATQRQGTEAFF.

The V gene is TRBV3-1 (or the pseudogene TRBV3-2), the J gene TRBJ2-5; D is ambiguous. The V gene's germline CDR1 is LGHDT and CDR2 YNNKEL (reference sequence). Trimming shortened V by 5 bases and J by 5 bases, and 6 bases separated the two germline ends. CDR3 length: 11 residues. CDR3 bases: TGTGCCAGCAGCGTGGGGGAGACCCAGTACTTC. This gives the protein CASSVGETQYF.

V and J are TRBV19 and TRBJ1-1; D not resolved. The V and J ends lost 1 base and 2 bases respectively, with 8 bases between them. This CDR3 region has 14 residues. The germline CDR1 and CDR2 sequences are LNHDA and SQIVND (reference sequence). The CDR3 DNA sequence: TGTGCCAGTAGTATAGGTGCAGCAAACACTGAAGCTTTCTTT. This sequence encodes CASSIGAANTEAFF.

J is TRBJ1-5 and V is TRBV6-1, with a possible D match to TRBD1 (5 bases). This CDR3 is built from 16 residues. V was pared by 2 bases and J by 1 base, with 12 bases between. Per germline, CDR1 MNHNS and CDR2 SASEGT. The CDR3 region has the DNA TGTGCCAGCAGTGAATGGGGGTACGAGAGCAATCAGCCCCAGCATTTT. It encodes CASSEWGYESNQPQHF.

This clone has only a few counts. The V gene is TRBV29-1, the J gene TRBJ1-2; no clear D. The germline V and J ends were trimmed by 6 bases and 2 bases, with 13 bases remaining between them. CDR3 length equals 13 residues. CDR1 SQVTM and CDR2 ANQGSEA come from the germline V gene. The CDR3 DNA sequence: TGCAGCGTGGGTTGGGGTACCAACTATGGCTACACCTTC. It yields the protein CSVGWGTNYGYTF.

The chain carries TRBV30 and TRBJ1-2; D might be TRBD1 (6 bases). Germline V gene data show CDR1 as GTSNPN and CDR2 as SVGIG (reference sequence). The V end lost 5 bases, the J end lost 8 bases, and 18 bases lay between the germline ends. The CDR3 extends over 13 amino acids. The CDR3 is CAWSNRGAGGYTF. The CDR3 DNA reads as TGTGCCTGGTCAAATAGGGGGGCGGGAGGCTACACCTTC.

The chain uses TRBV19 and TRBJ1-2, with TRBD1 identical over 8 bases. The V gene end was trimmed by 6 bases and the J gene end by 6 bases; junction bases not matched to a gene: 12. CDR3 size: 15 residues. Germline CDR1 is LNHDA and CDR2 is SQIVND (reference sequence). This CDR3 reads CASRDRGPGRDGYTF. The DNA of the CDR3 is TGTGCCAGTAGAGACAGGGGACCAGGAAGGGATGGCTACACCTTC. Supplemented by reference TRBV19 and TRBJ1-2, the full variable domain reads DGGITQSPKYLFRKEGQNVTLSCEQNLNHDAMYWYRQDPGQGLRLIYYSQIVNDFQKGDIAEGYSVSREKKESFPLTVTSAQKNPTAFYLCASRDRGPGRDGYTFGSGTRLTVV.

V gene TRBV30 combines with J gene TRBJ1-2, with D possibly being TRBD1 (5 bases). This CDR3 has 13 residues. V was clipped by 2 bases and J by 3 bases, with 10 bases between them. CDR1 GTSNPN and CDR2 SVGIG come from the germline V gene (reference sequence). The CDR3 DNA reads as TGTGCCTGGAGTTGGGGACGGGACTATGGCTACACCTTC. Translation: CAWSWGRDYGYTF.

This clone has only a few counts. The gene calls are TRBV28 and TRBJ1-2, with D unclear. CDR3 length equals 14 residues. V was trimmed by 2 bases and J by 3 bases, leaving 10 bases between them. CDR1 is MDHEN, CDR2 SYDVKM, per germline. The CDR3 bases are TGTGCCAGCAGTTTAGTCGGGTTTGACTATGGCTACACCTTC. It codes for CASSLVGFDYGYTF.

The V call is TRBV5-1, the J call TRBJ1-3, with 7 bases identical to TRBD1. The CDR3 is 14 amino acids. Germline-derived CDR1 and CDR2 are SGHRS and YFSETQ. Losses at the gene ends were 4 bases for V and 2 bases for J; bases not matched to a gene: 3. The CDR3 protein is CASSPDRAGNTIYF. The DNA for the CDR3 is TGCGCCAGCAGCCCTGACAGGGCTGGAAACACCATATATTTT.

The CDR3 nucleotides read TGTGCCAGCAGCCTGCACGGGACAGGGAGCTCCTACGAGCAGTACTTC. Protein sequence: CASSLHGTGSSYEQYF. The chain recombines TRBV6-2 or TRBV6-3 with TRBJ2-7, with TRBD1 identical over 9 bases. Per the germline V gene, CDR1 is MNHEY and CDR2 is SVGEGT. This CDR3 is 16 amino acids long. V lost 6 bases, J lost 0 bases, and 9 bases stayed unmatched.